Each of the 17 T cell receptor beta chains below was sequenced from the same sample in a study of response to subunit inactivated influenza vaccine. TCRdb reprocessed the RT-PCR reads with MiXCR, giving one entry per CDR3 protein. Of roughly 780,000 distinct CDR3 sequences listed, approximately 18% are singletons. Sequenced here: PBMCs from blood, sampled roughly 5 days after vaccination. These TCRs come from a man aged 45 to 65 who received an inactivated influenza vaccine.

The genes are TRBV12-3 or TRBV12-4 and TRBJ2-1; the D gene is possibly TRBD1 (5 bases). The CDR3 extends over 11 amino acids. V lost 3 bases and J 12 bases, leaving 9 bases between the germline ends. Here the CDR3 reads CASSLGRRQFF. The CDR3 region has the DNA TGTGCCAGCAGTTTGGGGCGCCGGCAGTTCTTC.

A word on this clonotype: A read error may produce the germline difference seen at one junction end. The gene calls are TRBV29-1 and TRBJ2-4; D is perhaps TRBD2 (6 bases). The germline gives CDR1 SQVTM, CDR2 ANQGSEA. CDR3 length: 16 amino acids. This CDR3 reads CSVWARGHLAENIQYF. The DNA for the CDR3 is TGCAGCGTATGGGCGCGGGGTCACTTAGCCGAAAACATTCAGTACTTC.

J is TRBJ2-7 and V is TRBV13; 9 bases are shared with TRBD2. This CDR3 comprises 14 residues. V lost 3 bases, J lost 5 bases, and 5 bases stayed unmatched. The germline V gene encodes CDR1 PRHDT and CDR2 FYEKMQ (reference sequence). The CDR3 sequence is CASSFRSGRNEQYF. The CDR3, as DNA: TGTGCCAGCAGCTTTCGTAGCGGGAGAAACGAGCAGTACTTC.

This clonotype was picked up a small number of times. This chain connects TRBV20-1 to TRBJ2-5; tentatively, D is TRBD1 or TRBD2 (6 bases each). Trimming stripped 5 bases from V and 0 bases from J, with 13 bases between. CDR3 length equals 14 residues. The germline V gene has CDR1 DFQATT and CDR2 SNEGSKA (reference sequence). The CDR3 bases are TGCAGTGCTCTAGGGGGGTCTAACCAAGAGACCCAGTACTTC. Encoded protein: CSALGGSNQETQYF.

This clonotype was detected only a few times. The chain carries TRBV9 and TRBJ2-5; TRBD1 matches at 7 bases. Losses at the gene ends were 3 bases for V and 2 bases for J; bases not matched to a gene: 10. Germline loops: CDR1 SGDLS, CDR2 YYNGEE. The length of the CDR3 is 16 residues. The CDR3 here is CASSARRDSVQETQYF. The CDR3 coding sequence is TGTGCCAGCAGCGCGAGACGGGACAGCGTACAAGAGACCCAGTACTTC.

CDR3 nucleotides: TGCGCCAGCAGCCGGATATCGGTTGACTATGGCTACACCTTC. Translated, it gives CASSRISVDYGYTF. The chain employs TRBV5-1 and TRBJ1-2; no definite D call. This CDR3 is built from 14 residues. The germline V and J ends were trimmed by 4 bases and 3 bases, with 13 bases remaining between them. Germline lookup yields CDR1 SGHRS and CDR2 YFSETQ.

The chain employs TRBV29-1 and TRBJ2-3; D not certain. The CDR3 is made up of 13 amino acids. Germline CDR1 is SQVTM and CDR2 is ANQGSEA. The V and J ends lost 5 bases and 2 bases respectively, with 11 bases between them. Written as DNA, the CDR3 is TGCAGCGTTCATAAGGAGAACACAGATACGCAGTATTTT. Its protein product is CSVHKENTDTQYF.

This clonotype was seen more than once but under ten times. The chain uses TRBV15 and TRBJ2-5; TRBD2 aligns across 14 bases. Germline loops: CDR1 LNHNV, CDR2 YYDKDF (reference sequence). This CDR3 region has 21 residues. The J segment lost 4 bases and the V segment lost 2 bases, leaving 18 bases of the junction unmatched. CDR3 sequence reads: CATSRFGRETSGRAESETQYF. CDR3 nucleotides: TGTGCCACCAGCAGATTTGGGCGGGAGACTAGCGGGAGGGCAGAGTCAGAGACCCAGTACTTC.

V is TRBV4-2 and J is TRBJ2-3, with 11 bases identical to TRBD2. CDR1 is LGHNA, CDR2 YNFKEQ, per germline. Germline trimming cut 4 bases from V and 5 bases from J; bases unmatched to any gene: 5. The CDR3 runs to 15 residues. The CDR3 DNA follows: TGTGCCAGCAGCCCCGGTAGCGGGAGGGTAGATACGCAGTATTTT. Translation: CASSPGSGRVDTQYF.

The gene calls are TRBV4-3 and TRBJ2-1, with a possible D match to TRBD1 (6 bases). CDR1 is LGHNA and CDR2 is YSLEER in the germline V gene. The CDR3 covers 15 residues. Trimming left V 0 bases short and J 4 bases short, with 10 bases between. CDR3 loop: CASSQDWGQYNEQFF. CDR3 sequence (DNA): TGCGCCAGCAGCCAAGATTGGGGGCAGTACAATGAGCAGTTCTTC.

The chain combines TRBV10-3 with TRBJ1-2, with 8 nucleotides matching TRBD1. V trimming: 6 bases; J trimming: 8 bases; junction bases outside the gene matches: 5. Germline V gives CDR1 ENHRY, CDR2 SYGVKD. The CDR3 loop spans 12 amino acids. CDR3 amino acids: CAISLDRGGYTF. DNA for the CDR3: TGTGCCATCAGCCTCGACAGGGGCGGCTACACCTTC.

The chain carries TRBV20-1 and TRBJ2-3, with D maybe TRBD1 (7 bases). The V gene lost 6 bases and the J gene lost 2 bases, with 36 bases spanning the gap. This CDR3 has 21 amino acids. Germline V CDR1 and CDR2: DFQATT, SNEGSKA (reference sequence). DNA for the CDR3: TGCAGTGCCAAAAAAGCTACCCGGGACAGAAGTCGACGGGAGCCCACAGATACGCAGTATTTT. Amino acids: CSAKKATRDRSRREPTDTQYF.

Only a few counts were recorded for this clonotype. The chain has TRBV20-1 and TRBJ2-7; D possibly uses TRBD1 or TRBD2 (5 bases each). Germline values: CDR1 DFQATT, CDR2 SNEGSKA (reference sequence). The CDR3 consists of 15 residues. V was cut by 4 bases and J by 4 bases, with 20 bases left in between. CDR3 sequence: CSAIGSWDLGYEQYF. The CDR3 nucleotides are TGCAGTGCTATCGGATCCTGGGACCTGGGTTACGAGCAGTACTTC.

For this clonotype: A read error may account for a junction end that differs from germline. The CDR3, as DNA: TGCCTTAAGGAGACGCCCTCCTACGAGCAGTACTTC. Translated: CLKETPSYEQYF. This chain joins TRBV25-1 and TRBJ2-7, with D uncertain. Germline-derived CDR1 and CDR2 are MGHDK and SYGVNS. CDR3 length equals 12 residues.

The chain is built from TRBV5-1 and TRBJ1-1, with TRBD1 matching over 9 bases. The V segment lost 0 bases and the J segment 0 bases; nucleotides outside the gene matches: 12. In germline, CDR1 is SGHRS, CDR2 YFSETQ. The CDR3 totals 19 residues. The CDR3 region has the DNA TGCGCCAGCAGCTTGGGGTACAAACGACAGGGGGGTATGAACACTGAAGCTTTCTTT. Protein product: CASSLGYKRQGGMNTEAFF.

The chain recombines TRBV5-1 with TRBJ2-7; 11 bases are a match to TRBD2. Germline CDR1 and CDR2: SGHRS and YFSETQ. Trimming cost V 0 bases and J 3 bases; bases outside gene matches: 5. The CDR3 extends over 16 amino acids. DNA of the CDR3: TGCGCCAGCAGCTTGGATTCCACTAGCGGGGGCTACGAGCAGTACTTC. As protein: CASSLDSTSGGYEQYF.

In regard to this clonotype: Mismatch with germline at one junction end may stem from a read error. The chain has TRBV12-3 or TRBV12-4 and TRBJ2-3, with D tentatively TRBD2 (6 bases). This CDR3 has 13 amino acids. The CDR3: CASSWGVTHTQYF. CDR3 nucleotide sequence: TGTGCCAGCAGTTGGGGGGTCACACATACGCAGTATTTT.